One sample yielded the 4 T cell receptor beta chains listed below, sequenced in a study of response to subunit inactivated influenza vaccine. TCRdb reprocessed the RT-PCR reads via MiXCR and lists one record per CDR3 protein. The table lists hundreds of thousands of distinct CDR3 sequences, roughly 8.2% of them singletons. Material: PBMCs from blood, obtained less than 30 months after vaccination. The source of these receptors is a man aged 50-75 years who received an inactivated influenza vaccine.

The sample holds a few counts of this clonotype. The chain has TRBV7-2 and TRBJ1-4, with no clear D. Trimming left V 5 bases short and J 0 bases short, with 16 bases between. CDR1 SGHTA and CDR2 FQGNSA come from the germline V gene. CDR3 length: 17 residues. The CDR3 sequence is CASSPRVGIATNEKLFF. In DNA, the CDR3 is TGTGCCAGCAGCCCTCGGGTGGGCATCGCAACTAATGAAAAACTGTTTTTT.

This clonotype was detected many times. The J gene is TRBJ1-2, the V gene TRBV20-1; D is unclear. CDR1 is DFQATT, CDR2 SNEGSKA, per germline (reference sequence). The V end lost 5 bases, the J end lost 2 bases, and 12 bases lay between the germline ends. CDR3 size: 13 residues. CDR3 in amino acids: CSADPQANYGYTF. The CDR3 DNA reads TGCAGTGCTGACCCGCAGGCGAACTATGGCTACACCTTC.

This clonotype has just a few counts. The V and J genes are TRBV15 and TRBJ2-7; D call uncertain. Germline values: CDR1 LNHNV, CDR2 YYDKDF (reference sequence). The CDR3 has 17 residues. V was clipped by 0 bases and J by 2 bases, with 17 bases between them. The CDR3 coding sequence is TGTGCCACCAGCAGAGATCTGGCGGCAGGAGCGACCTACGAGCAGTACTTC. Its translation is CATSRDLAAGATYEQYF.

The chain carries TRBV7-2 and TRBJ1-4; no clear D gene. This CDR3 contains 16 residues. V was pared by 1 base and J by 0 bases, with 9 bases between. The germline V gene encodes CDR1 SGHTA and CDR2 FQGNSA. CDR3 nucleotide sequence: TGTGCCAGCAGCTTAGTCGGCCGCGCAACTAATGAAAAACTGTTTTTT. This codes for CASSLVGRATNEKLFF.